A single sample gave rise to the 20 T cell receptor beta chains below, sequenced in a study of T-cell memory formation after mild COVID-19. TCRdb independently ran MiXCR on the 5' RACE reads; one entry per CDR3 protein. The repertoire holds 550,000 to 700,000 distinct CDR3 sequences, with 18% as singletons. The sample was PBMCs or a T cell subset sorted from them (not recorded which). The receptor set was obtained from an adult woman who had mild COVID-19 (a few samples of this study predate the infection). Cell type and time point are not known.

This clonotype has a handful of counts. The genes are TRBV5-6 and TRBJ1-2, with D unresolved. The V end lost 0 bases, the J end lost 6 bases, and 15 bases lay between the germline ends. The CDR3 runs to 15 residues. Germline V CDR1 and CDR2: SGHDT, YYEEEE. CDR3 residues: CASSLELKGPHGYTF. CDR3 nucleotides: TGTGCCAGCAGCTTGGAGTTGAAAGGGCCCCATGGCTACACCTTC.

This clonotype was detected a few times. The chain couples TRBV4-2 to TRBJ1-4, with TRBD1 matching 9 bases. V lost 3 bases and J lost 2; bases outside the gene matches: 4. In germline, CDR1 is LGHNA, CDR2 YNFKEQ. The CDR3 contains 16 residues. Written as DNA, the CDR3 is TGTGCCAGCAGCCAGGACAGGGGTAGGACTAATGAAAAACTGTTTTTT. Residues: CASSQDRGRTNEKLFF.

J is TRBJ1-1 and V is TRBV20-1; 12 bases are a match to TRBD1. Germline V gene data show CDR1 as DFQATT and CDR2 as SNEGSKA (reference sequence). CDR3 length: 14 amino acids. Germline trimming cut 5 bases from V and 10 bases from J; bases unmatched to any gene: 11. The CDR3 spells CSAPPGQGARGAFF. CDR3 coding DNA: TGCAGTGCTCCTCCGGGACAGGGGGCTCGGGGAGCTTTCTTT.

The chain has TRBV2 and TRBJ1-5; D is possibly TRBD1 (5 bases). The CDR3 extends over 13 amino acids. Trimming removed 2 bases at V and 9 bases at J, with 11 bases between. Germline assignment: CDR1 SNHLY and CDR2 FYNNEI. CDR3 DNA sequence: TGTGCCAGCAGTGAAAACAGGCCCCTGCCCCAGCATTTT. Its protein is CASSENRPLPQHF.

V is TRBV5-5 and J is TRBJ1-6; 7 bases agree with TRBD1. This CDR3 has 16 amino acids. Per the germline V gene, CDR1 is SGHKS and CDR2 is YYEKEE (reference sequence). V shed 4 bases and J 0 bases; nucleotides not matched to a gene: 4. CDR3 in DNA: TGTGCCAGCAGCATGACAGGGAGCTCCTATAATTCACCCCTCCACTTT. This encodes CASSMTGSSYNSPLHF. Complete variable domain (other parts from reference TRBV5-5 and TRBJ1-6): DAGVTQSPTHLIKTRGQQVTLRCSPISGHKSVSWYQQVLGQGPQFIFQYYEKEERGRGNFPDRFSARQFPNYSSELNVNALLLGDSALYLCASSMTGSSYNSPLHFGNGTRLTVT.

There are a few counts of this clonotype. The rearrangement links TRBV20-1 to TRBJ2-5; D is perhaps TRBD1 (6 bases). This CDR3 comprises 14 residues. Trimming left V 5 bases short and J 5 bases short, with 18 bases between. Germline CDR1 reads DFQATT; CDR2 reads SNEGSKA (reference sequence). The CDR3: CSAARTVLGETQYF. The CDR3 nucleotides read TGCAGTGCTGCCCGGACAGTCTTGGGGGAGACCCAGTACTTC.

The chain links TRBV3-1 to TRBJ2-3; 9 nucleotides align to TRBD1. The CDR3 is 17 amino acids. Trimming cost V 5 bases and J 3 bases; bases outside gene matches: 12. CDR1 is LGHDT and CDR2 is YNNKEL in the germline V gene (reference sequence). The CDR3 DNA reads as TGTGCCAGCAGCTTCGGATCCACCGGGACAGGGACAGATACGCAGTATTTT. Protein sequence: CASSFGSTGTGTDTQYF.

V gene TRBV3-1 combines with J gene TRBJ2-3; 8 bases are a match to TRBD2. The CDR3 is made up of 20 amino acids. Germline-derived CDR1 and CDR2 are LGHDT and YNNKEL (reference sequence). Trimming removed 1 base from V and 2 bases from J; junction bases left unmatched: 17. The CDR3 DNA is TGTGCCAGCAGCCAAGTACCACTCAGCGGGCGGGGGGCCGTCACAGATACGCAGTATTTT. Amino acids: CASSQVPLSGRGAVTDTQYF.

This clonotype was observed a handful of times. The chain uses TRBV4-3 and TRBJ2-1; no clear D. This CDR3 is 15 amino acids long. The V end was cut by 1 base, the J end by 3 bases, with 10 bases between. Germline CDR1 is LGHNA and CDR2 is YSLEER. The CDR3 nucleotides are TGCGCCAGCAGCCAAGGGGCTAGTCGCTACAATGAGCAGTTCTTC. Translating gives CASSQGASRYNEQFF.

The gene calls are TRBV12-3 or TRBV12-4 and TRBJ2-1; 8 nucleotides agree with TRBD1. This CDR3 region has 15 residues. The ends lost 3 bases at V and 7 bases at J; junction bases unmatched: 8. The CDR3 sequence is CASSFSGGSGNEQFF. The CDR3, as DNA: TGTGCCAGCAGTTTCTCAGGGGGCTCAGGGAATGAGCAGTTCTTC.

The V gene is TRBV12-3 or TRBV12-4, the J gene TRBJ2-2; TRBD1 is a possible D gene (6 bases). Deletions cut 6 bases from V and 5 bases from J, with 19 bases between. CDR3 length: 16 amino acids. DNA of the CDR3: TGTGCCAGCAGCTTGACAGGACGACTGCGGACCGGGGAGCTGTTTTTT. Amino acids: CASSLTGRLRTGELFF.

This chain uses TRBV12-3 or TRBV12-4 with TRBJ1-2; 7 nucleotides agree with TRBD1. This CDR3 region has 11 residues. V lost 5 bases, J lost 13 bases, and 7 bases stayed unmatched. The CDR3 DNA reads as TGTGCCAGCAGTCCCAGGACAGGCCCCACCTTC. Amino acids: CASSPRTGPTF.

The V call is TRBV20-1, the J call TRBJ2-7; D may be TRBD2 (5 bases). CDR1 DFQATT and CDR2 SNEGSKA come from the germline V gene (reference sequence). CDR3 size: 13 residues. The germline V and J ends were trimmed by 6 bases and 3 bases, with 15 bases remaining between them. The CDR3 coding sequence is TGCAGTGCCACCGCGGGTTATGGCTACGAGCAGTACTTC. Amino acids: CSATAGYGYEQYF.

There are a few counts of this clonotype. The chain couples TRBV5-1 to TRBJ2-3; tentatively, D is TRBD2 (5 bases). From germline, CDR1 is SGHRS and CDR2 YFSETQ. This CDR3 has 15 amino acids. Trimming left V 3 bases short and J 3 bases short, with 14 bases between. The CDR3 here is CASSSGGVKTDTQYF. The CDR3 coding sequence is TGCGCCAGCAGCTCCGGAGGTGTGAAAACAGATACGCAGTATTTT.

This rearrangement joins TRBV12-3 or TRBV12-4 to TRBJ1-5; 7 positions agree with TRBD1. This CDR3 is built from 15 residues. V was clipped by 2 bases and J by 7 bases; unmatched bases: 8. The CDR3 spells CASSLRGGGKQPQHF. The CDR3 region has the DNA TGTGCCAGCAGTTTACGAGGGGGCGGTAAGCAGCCCCAGCATTTT.

The sample holds a few counts of this clonotype. CDR3 sequence (DNA): TGCGCCAGCAGCCACCCCATCGGAGGGGATATTTACGAGCAGTACTTC. Its translation: CASSHPIGGDIYEQYF. The chain links TRBV4-1 to TRBJ2-7, with D possibly matching TRBD2 (6 bases). V was cut by 3 bases and J by 4 bases, with 19 bases left in between. The germline CDR1 and CDR2 sequences are MGHRA and YSYEKL. The CDR3 consists of 16 residues.

This clonotype was counted at least ten times. This chain uses TRBV12-3 or TRBV12-4 with TRBJ2-7; a weak D match, TRBD1 (5 bases). The V end lost 2 bases, the J end lost 4 bases, and 12 bases lay between the germline ends. The CDR3 extends over 14 amino acids. In DNA form, the CDR3 reads TGTGCCAGCAGTTTAACATGGGGCCAGTACGAGCAGTACTTC. It is translated as CASSLTWGQYEQYF.

The V and J genes are TRBV20-1 and TRBJ2-7; weak D call: TRBD2 (5 bases). V was shortened by 0 bases and J by 3 bases, with 15 bases between the two germline ends. The CDR3 covers 15 residues. Germline V gives CDR1 DFQATT, CDR2 SNEGSKA (reference sequence). The CDR3 region has the DNA TGCAGTGCTAGAGATGAGGCTAGCAGCCTCTACGAGCAGTACTTC. This gives the protein CSARDEASSLYEQYF.

This clonotype was detected only a few times. The DNA for the CDR3 is TGCGCCAGCAGCCCCTACGGTGGGGCTAGCGGGACCAATGAGCAGTTCTTC. Translated, it gives CASSPYGGASGTNEQFF. This chain joins TRBV5-1 and TRBJ2-1; 9 nucleotides agree with TRBD2. CDR3 length: 17 amino acids. V trimming: 4 bases; J trimming: 6 bases; junction bases outside the gene matches: 14. Germline assignment: CDR1 SGHRS and CDR2 YFSETQ. Full variable domain (rest looked up from reference TRBV5-1 and TRBJ2-1): KAGVTQTPRYLIKTRGQQVTLSCSPISGHRSVSWYQQTPGQGLQFLFEYFSETQRNKGNFPGRFSGRQFSNSRSEMNVSTLELGDSALYLCASSPYGGASGTNEQFFGPGTRLTVL.

V and J are TRBV7-9 and TRBJ2-7; D call uncertain. V lost 10 bases, J lost 0 bases, and 13 bases lay in between. The germline CDR1 and CDR2 sequences are SEHNR and FQNEAQ (reference sequence). The CDR3 sequence is 13 residues long. The CDR3 DNA sequence: TGTGCCACCACGGGTTCTAGCTCCTACGAGCAGTACTTC. It yields the protein CATTGSSSYEQYF.